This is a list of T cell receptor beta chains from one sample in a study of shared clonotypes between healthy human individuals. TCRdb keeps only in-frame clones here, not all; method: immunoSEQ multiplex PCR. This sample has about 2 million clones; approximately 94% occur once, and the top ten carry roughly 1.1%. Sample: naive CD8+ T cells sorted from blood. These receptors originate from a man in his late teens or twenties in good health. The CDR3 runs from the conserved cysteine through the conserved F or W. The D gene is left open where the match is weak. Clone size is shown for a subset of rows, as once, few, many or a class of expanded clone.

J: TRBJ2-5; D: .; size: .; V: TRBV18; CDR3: CASSPADTYQETQYF; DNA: TGTGCCAGCTCACCAGCCGATACGTACCAAGAGACCCAGTACTTC
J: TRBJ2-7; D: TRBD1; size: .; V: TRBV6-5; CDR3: CASSDTGTGIYEQYF; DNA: TGTGCCAGCAGCGACACCGGGACAGGGATTTACGAGCAGTACTTC
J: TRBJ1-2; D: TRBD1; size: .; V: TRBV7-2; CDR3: CASSDMGQGYGYTF; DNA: TGTGCCAGCAGCGATATGGGACAGGGCTATGGCTACACCTTC
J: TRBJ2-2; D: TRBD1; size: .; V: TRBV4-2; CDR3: CASSQDGGTGRTGELFF; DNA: TGTGCCAGCAGCCAAGATGGGGGGACAGGGCGAACCGGGGAGCTGTTTTTT
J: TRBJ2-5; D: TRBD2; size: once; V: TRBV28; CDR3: CASSSRLATPGTQYF; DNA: TGTGCCAGCAGTAGCCGACTAGCAACCCCCGGGACCCAGTACTTC
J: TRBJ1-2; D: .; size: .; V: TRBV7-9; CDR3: CASSTGFRDLF; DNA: TGTGCCAGCAGCACCGGCTTTAGGGATCTGTTC
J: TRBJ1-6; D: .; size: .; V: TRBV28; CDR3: CASSPTGVGTLHF; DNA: TGTGCCAGCAGCCCCACGGGGGTCGGGACCCTCCACTTT
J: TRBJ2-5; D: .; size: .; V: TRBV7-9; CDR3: CASSLARFGETQYF; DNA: TGTGCCAGCAGCTTGGCACGATTCGGGGAGACCCAGTACTTC
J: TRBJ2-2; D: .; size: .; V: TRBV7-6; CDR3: CASSHITGELFF; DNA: TGTGCCAGCAGCCACATTACCGGGGAGCTGTTTTTT
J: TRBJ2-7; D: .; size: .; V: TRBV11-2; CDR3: CASSPWESYEQYF; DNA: TGTGCCAGCAGCCCCTGGGAGTCCTACGAGCAGTACTTC
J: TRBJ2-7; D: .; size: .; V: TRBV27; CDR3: CASSLSSAYEQYF; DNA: TGTGCCAGCAGTTTATCTTCTGCCTACGAGCAGTACTTC
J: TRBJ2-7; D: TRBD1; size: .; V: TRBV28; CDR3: CASSSGTGGYEQYF; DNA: TGTGCCAGCAGTTCCGGGACAGGGGGGTACGAGCAGTACTTC
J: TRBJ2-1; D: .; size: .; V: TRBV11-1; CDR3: CASSSWTDEQFF; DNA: TGTGCCAGCAGCTCATGGACGGATGAGCAGTTCTTC
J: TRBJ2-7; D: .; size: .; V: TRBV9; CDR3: CASSVGGTNAYEQYF; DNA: TGTGCCAGCAGCGTAGGGGGGACAAATGCCTACGAGCAGTACTTC
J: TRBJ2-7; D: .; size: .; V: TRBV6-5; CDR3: CASTRNYEQYF; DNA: TGTGCCAGCACACGAAACTACGAGCAGTACTTC
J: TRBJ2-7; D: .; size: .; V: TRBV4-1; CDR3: CASSQVQGPYEQYF; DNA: TGCGCCAGCAGCCAAGTTCAAGGCCCGTACGAGCAGTACTTC
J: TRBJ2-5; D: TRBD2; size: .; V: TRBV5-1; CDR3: CASSWRSSGGAEETQYF; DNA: TGCGCCAGCAGCTGGAGATCTAGCGGGGGGGCCGAAGAGACCCAGTACTTC
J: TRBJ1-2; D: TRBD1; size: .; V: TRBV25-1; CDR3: CASSLGQGPDYGYTF; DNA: TGTGCCAGCAGCCTTGGACAGGGACCCGACTATGGCTACACCTTC
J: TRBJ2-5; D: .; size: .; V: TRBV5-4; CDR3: CASSLAQQETQYF; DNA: TGTGCCAGCAGCTTGGCACAGCAAGAGACCCAGTACTTC
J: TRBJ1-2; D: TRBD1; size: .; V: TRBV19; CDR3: CASFLTDRGINYGYTF; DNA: TGTGCCAGTTTTTTGACAGACAGGGGAATTAACTATGGCTACACCTTC
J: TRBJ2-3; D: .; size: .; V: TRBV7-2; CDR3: CASSLEARSGTQYF; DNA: TGTGCCAGCAGCTTAGAAGCCAGGAGTGGCACGCAGTATTTT
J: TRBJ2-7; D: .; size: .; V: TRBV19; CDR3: CASRSPSFYEQYF; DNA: TGTGCCAGTAGAAGCCCGAGCTTCTACGAGCAGTACTTC
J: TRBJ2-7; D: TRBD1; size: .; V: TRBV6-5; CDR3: CASSYSTGQAYYEQYF; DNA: TGTGCCAGCAGTTACTCGACAGGACAGGCATACTACGAGCAGTACTTC
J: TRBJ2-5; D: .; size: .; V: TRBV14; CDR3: CASSQGRAWETQYF; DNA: TGTGCCAGCAGCCAAGGAAGAGCTTGGGAGACCCAGTACTTC
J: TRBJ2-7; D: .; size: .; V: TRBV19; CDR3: CASSITPEAYEQYF; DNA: TGTGCCAGTAGTATAACCCCGGAGGCGTACGAGCAGTACTTC
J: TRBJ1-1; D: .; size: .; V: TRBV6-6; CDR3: CASSYPDRSTEAFF; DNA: TGTGCCAGCAGTTACCCGGACAGATCAACTGAAGCTTTCTTT
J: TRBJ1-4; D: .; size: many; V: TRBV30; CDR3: CAWSVRLGDLNEKLFF; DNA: TGTGCCTGGAGTGTACGATTAGGCGACCTTAATGAAAAACTGTTTTTT
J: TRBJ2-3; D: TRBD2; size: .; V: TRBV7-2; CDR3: CASSLGRPGGLADTQYF; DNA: TGTGCCAGCAGCTTAGGTCGGCCGGGAGGGCTGGCAGATACGCAGTATTTT
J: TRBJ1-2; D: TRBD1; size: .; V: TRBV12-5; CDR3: CASGAGTGPLYGYTF; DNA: TGTGCTAGTGGGGCCGGGACAGGGCCTTTGTATGGCTACACCTTC
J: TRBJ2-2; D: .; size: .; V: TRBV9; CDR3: CASSGRLSSPRDTGELFF; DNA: TGTGCCAGCAGCGGTAGGCTTTCTAGCCCGAGAGACACCGGGGAGCTGTTTTTT
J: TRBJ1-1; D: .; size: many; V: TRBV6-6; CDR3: CASGTGNQAFF; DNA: TGTGCCAGCGGAACAGGGAATCAAGCTTTCTTT
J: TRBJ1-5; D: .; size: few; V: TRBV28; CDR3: CASQDSFHQPQHF; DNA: TGTGCCAGCCAAGACAGTTTTCATCAGCCCCAGCATTTT
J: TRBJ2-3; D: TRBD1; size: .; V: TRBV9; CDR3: CASSVEQGSGDTDTQYF; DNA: TGTGCCAGCAGCGTTGAACAGGGGAGTGGGGACACAGATACGCAGTATTTT
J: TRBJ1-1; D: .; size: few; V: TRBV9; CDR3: CASTPLGTLNTEAFF; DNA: TGTGCCAGCACCCCGTTAGGCACCCTGAACACTGAAGCTTTCTTT
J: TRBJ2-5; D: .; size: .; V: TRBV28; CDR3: CASISLEEEETQYF; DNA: TGTGCCAGCATATCCTTGGAAGAAGAAGAGACCCAGTACTTC
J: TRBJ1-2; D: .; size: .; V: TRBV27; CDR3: CASSSEPFANYGYTF; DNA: TGTGCCAGCAGTTCAGAACCCTTCGCTAACTATGGCTACACCTTC
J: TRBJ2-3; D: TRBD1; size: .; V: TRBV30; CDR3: CAWSVQGGVTDTQYF; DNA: TGTGCCTGGAGTGTACAGGGGGGAGTCACAGATACGCAGTATTTT
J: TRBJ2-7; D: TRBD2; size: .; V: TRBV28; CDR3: CASGLSGGAYEQYF; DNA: TGTGCCAGCGGCCTTAGCGGGGGGGCTTACGAGCAGTACTTC
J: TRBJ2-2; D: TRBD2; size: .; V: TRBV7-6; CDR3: CASSLGLAGPTGELFF; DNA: TGTGCCAGCAGCTTAGGGCTAGCGGGGCCCACCGGGGAGCTGTTTTTT
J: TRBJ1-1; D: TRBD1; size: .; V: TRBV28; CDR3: CASSLTGGGTEAFF; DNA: TGTGCCAGCAGTTTGACAGGGGGGGGCACTGAAGCTTTCTTT
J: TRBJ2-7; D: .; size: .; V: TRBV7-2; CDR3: CASSLEIDLTGSSYEQYF; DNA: TGTGCCAGCAGCTTAGAAATCGACCTTACGGGGAGCTCCTACGAGCAGTACTTC
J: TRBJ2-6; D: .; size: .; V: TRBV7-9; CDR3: CASSLESSGANVLTF; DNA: TGTGCCAGCAGCTTAGAAAGCTCTGGGGCCAACGTCCTGACTTTC
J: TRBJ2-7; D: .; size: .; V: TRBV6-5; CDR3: CASSYSEGTVDEQYF; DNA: TGTGCCAGCAGTTACTCGGAGGGGACGGTCGACGAGCAGTACTTC
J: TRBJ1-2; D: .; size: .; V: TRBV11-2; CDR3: CASSPGGNRGYTF; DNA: TGTGCCAGCAGCCCCGGGGGGAATAGGGGCTACACCTTC
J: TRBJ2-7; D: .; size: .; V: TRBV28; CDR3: CASSFRDRSYEQYF; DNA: TGTGCCAGCAGTTTCCGCGACAGGTCCTACGAGCAGTACTTC
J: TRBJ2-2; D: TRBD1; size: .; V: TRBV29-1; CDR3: CSVEDRGTSGELFF; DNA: TGCAGCGTTGAGGACAGGGGGACGTCCGGGGAGCTGTTTTTT
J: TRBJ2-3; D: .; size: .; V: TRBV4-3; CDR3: CASSQGPTQYF; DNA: TGCGCCAGCAGCCAGGGCCCTACGCAGTATTTT
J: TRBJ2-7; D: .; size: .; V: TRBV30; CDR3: CACAWAWDEQYF; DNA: TGTGCCTGCGCGTGGGCCTGGGACGAGCAGTACTTC
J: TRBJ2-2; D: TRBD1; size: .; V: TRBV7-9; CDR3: CASSFAGQGGTGELFF; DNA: TGTGCCAGCAGCTTCGCGGGACAGGGAGGCACCGGGGAGCTGTTTTTT
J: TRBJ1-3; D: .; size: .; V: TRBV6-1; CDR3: CASSVVTVSSGNTIYF; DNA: TGTGCCAGCAGTGTCGTGACGGTGAGCTCTGGAAACACCATATATTTT
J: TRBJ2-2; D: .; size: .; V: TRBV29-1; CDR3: CSVAPISTGELFF; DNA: TGCAGCGTTGCGCCCATAAGCACCGGGGAGCTGTTTTTT
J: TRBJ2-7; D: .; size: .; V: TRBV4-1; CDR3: CASSPLAAASYEQYF; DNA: TGCGCCAGCAGCCCCTTGGCAGCTGCCTCCTACGAGCAGTACTTC
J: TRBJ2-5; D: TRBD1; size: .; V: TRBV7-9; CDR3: CASSLPDRGQYQETQYF; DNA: TGTGCCAGCAGCCTCCCGGACAGGGGGCAATACCAAGAGACCCAGTACTTC
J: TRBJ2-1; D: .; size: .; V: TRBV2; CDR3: CASSEPSGVEQFF; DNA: TGTGCCAGCAGTGAGCCTTCAGGGGTTGAGCAGTTCTTC
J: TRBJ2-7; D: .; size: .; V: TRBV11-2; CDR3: CASSVGSRIFLTEQYF; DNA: TGTGCCAGCAGCGTAGGGAGCCGGATTTTCCTGACCGAGCAGTACTTC